This T cell receptor (beta chain) was sequenced in a study of CD8 T cells in ankylosing spondylitis. The CDR3 has 13 amino acids. CDR1 is DFQATT and CDR2 is SNEGSKA in the germline V gene (reference sequence). With 3 bases removed from V and 5 bases from J, the gap between germline ends came to 13 bases. MiXCR was run by TCRdb on the 5' RACE reads, yielding one entry per CDR3 protein. This sample carries some 300,000 distinct CDR3 sequences, about 20% of them seen once, and the ten largest clones take under 4%. This clonotype was seen at least ten times. Sequenced material: blood, either unsorted or a sorted T cell fraction (not recorded which). This sequence joins TRBV20-1 and TRBJ1-2; D is possibly TRBD1 (6 bases). The receptor was isolated from a female donor with ankylosing spondylitis or in good health (not recorded which). CDR3 region: CSASEDRGYGYTF. In DNA, the CDR3 is TGCAGTGCTAGTGAGGACAGAGGATATGGCTACACCTTC.